This entry describes one TCR beta chain. The V and J ends lost 3 bases and 6 bases, in that order; junction bases with no gene match: 7. The germline V gene encodes CDR1 SGHTA and CDR2 FQGNSA. CDR3 length equals 14 residues. The data were taken from a study of blood T cell repertoires in COVID-19. Study-wide context: Acute-phase and convalescent COVID-19 samples originated in the United States, Italy and Spain. The cDNA or gDNA used as material had been derived from T cells, B-cell-depleted T cells, or PBMCs.

In the original analysis: For nucleated cells, counts were estimated from reference gene primer amplification. The assay was immunoSEQ multiplex PCR, and TCRdb's table has in-frame clones only and misses some. V, J and clone size are those of that table, while D and trimming were read from the DNA. The sample holds about 90,000 clones, 75% to 85% seen once. The sequence derives from a human donor in a cohort sampled during active COVID-19. The J gene is TRBJ1-1, the V gene TRBV7-2; 7 bases match TRBD1. Sequencing was performed on peripheral blood. Here the CDR3 reads CASSFNRGTSEAFF. The CDR3, as DNA: TGTGCCAGCAGCTTCAACAGGGGAACTTCTGAAGCTTTCTTT. Supplemented by reference TRBV7-2 and TRBJ1-1, the full variable domain reads GAGVSQSPSNKVTEKGKDVELRCDPISGHTALYWYRQSLGQGLEFLIYFQGNSAPDKSGLPSDRFSAERTGGSVSTLTIQRTQQEDSAVYLCASSFNRGTSEAFFGQGTRLTVV.